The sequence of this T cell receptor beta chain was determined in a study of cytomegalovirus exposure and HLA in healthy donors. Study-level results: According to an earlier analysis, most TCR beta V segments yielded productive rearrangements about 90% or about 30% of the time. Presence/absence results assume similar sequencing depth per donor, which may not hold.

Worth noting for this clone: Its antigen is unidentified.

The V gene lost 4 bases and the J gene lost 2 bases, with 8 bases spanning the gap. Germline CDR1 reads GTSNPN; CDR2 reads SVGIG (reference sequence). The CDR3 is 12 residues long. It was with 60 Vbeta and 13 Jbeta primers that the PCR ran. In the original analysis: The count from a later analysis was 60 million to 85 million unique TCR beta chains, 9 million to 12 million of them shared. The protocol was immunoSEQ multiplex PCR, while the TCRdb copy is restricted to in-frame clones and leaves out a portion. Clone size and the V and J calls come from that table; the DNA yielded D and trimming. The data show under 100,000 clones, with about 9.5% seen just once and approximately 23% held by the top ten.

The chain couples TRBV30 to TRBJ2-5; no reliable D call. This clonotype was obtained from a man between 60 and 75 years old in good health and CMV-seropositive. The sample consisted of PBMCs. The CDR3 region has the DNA TGTGCCTGGAATCGGTTACAAGAGACCCAGTACTTC. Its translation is CAWNRLQETQYF.